This T cell receptor (beta chain) was sequenced during a study of T-cell memory formation after mild COVID-19. General study results and limits: CD4+ contracting clones lay mainly in CM and EM, CD8+ ones in EMRA. Cross-reactive memory appears to have joined, as suggested by some responding clones showing up in pre-infection memory.

On this clonotype: Its antigen is as yet unknown.

The CDR3 is made up of 16 amino acids. The germline V gene has CDR1 SGDLS and CDR2 YYNGEE. Trimming took 0 bases from V and 1 from J, leaving 13 bases between them. With constant-segment primers, 5'RACE yielded cDNA libraries of TCR alpha and TCR beta that carried sample barcodes and UMIs. From the 5' RACE reads, TCRdb called clonotypes with MiXCR, one entry per CDR3 protein. The table shows about 150,000 distinct CDR3 sequences, with roughly a quarter occurring only once. This clonotype originated in an adult woman who had mild COVID-19 (a few samples of this study predate the infection). Cell type and time point are not known. The chain employs TRBV9 and TRBJ2-5; D gene ambiguous. Sequencing was done on a sample of PBMCs or a T cell subset sorted from them (not recorded which). The CDR3 DNA is TGTGCCAGCAGCGTAGCGGGCAAGTTAGCCCAAGAGACCCAGTACTTC. Encoded protein: CASSVAGKLAQETQYF.